This TCR beta chain was profiled in a study of T cells expressing NK-cell markers (TCRdb year 2020). In terms of the full investigation: Under ten donors provided sorted CD3+CD56+NKG2C+, CD3+CD56+NKG2C- and CD3+CD56-NKG2C+ T-cell subsets, whose TCR beta-chain repertoires were profiled. Among the eight sequenced donors, only one was HCMV-seronegative, while the other seven were HCMV-seropositive. Randomly selected healthy volunteers, three men and five women, were used as the eight sequenced donors. The libraries were sequenced on Illumina HiSeq 2000/2500, MiSeq or NextSeq, producing 2 x 150 bp reads.

As regards this clonotype: Its recognized antigen is unknown.

TCRdb shows the sequencer as Illumina HiSeq 2000. TCR beta cDNA libraries were prepared using 5'RACE template switching, which introduced a universal primer site and unique molecular identifiers. Priming for cDNA synthesis came from the TCR beta constant segment, and two successive PCR amplification steps followed. Under the source paper's analysis protocol: MIGEC was used to demultiplex reads and group reads by UMI, and MiTCR was used to assemble and quantify clonotypes. To exclude erroneous sequences, only TCR cDNA sequences supported by at least two reads were retained. The tcR package was used for downstream repertoire analysis, with clonotypes matched between fractions based on CDR3 nucleotide sequence plus V segment. Antigen specificity was annotated against VDJdb with VDJmatch, allowing one amino acid substitution in CDR3. Following reprocessing of the reads by TCRdb, the data hold one row per CDR3 protein sequence and no DNA is available. The V and J calls shown here were made by TCRdb, not taken from the authors' results. The table of this sample itemizes around 100,000 distinct CDR3 sequences. Under 20% of the sample is held by the ten biggest clonotypes.

Overall study results and their limits: It remained unclear whether the expanded NKG2C-expressing T cell clones were specific for HCMV antigens. In 5 to 7 donors, the dominant CD3+CD56+NKG2C+ clonotypes ranked among the top 10 CD8+ clonotypes, making up about 1.0-7.5% of CD8+ T cells. Those dominant clonotypes were again the most abundant among CD3+CD56-NKG2C+ cells in a handful of donors, at about 25-65%.

A commercial ELISA kit detecting HCMV-specific IgG in serum was used to determine HCMV serostatus. Ficoll density gradient centrifugation was used to isolate peripheral blood mononuclear cells from blood. The receptor's source is a woman aged 18 to 75 in good health. What was sequenced was blood T cells: a sorted CD56 or NKG2C T cell subset, CD4+ or CD8+ T cells, or bulk PBMC T cells (not recorded which).

For the CDR3, the sequence is CSATGTGELFF. In this chain, TRBV20-1 is recombined with TRBJ2-2. Taken from the germline V gene (reference sequence), the CDR1 and CDR2 loops are DFQATT and SNEGSKA. The CDR3 numbers 11 residues from cysteine through phenylalanine. No DNA accompanies this entry.